Reported below is one T cell receptor beta chain. Its specificity is not known. Germline values: CDR1 SGHKS, CDR2 YYEKEE (reference sequence). The CDR3 consists of 14 residues. V lost 1 base to trimming and J lost 8 bases, with 12 bases between them. The data are from a study of shared clonotypes between healthy human individuals. Study conclusions and caveats: The sharing of 5% to 6.5% of naive CD4 clonotypes was seen across a handful of donors. Depth was large, yet rarefaction showed that sorted-subset sequencing was incomplete.

The table came from immunoSEQ multiplex PCR; TCRdb's copy has only in-frame clones and leaves some out. The data contain about 690,000 clones, about 90% of them singletons. The clonotype was recovered from a young man in good health. Some clones in this sample may be carry-over from other donors' samples. The gene calls are TRBV5-5 and TRBJ1-4, with D possibly being TRBD1 (5 bases). Source material: memory CD8+ T cells from PBMCs. Subset defined: CD45RO+ cells pooled with CCR7-negative TemRA cells. The CDR3 sequence is CASSLQGASEKLFF. CDR3 DNA sequence: TGTGCCAGCAGCTTGCAGGGTGCGAGCGAAAAACTGTTTTTT.